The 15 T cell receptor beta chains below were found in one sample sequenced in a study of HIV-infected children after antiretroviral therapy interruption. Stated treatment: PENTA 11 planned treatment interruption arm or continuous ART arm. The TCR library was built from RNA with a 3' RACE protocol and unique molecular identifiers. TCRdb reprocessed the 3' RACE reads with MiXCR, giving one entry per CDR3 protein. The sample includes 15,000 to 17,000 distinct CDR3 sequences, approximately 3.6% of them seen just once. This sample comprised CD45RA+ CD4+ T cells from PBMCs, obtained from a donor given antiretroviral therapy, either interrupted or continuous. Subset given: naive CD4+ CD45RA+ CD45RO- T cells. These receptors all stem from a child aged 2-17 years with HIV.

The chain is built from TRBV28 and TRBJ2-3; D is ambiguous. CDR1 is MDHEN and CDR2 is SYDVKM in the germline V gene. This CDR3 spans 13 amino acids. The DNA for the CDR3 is TGTGGGGTAGGTGGGGAAGTGACAGATACGCAGTATTTT. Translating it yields CGVGGEVTDTQYF.

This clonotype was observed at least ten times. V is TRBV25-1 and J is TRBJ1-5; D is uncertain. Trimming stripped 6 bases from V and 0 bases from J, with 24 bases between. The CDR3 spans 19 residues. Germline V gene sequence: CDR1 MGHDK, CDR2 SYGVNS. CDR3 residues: CASSSSTPAVFHSNQPQHF. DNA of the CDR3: TGTGCCAGCAGCTCGTCCACCCCAGCGGTTTTTCATAGCAATCAGCCCCAGCATTTT.

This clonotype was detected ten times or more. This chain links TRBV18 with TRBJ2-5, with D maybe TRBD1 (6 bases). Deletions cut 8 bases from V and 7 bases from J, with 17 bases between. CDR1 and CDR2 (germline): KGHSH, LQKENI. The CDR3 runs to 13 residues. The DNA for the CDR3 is TGTGCCAGCCGCCGGGACACCCTTGGGACCCAGTACTTC. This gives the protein CASRRDTLGTQYF. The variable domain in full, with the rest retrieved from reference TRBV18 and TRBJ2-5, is NAGVMQNPRHLVRRRGQEARLRCSPMKGHSHVYWYRQLPEEGLKFMVYLQKENIIDESGMPKERFSAEFPKEGPSILRIQQVVRGDSAAYFCASRRDTLGTQYFGPGTRLLVL.

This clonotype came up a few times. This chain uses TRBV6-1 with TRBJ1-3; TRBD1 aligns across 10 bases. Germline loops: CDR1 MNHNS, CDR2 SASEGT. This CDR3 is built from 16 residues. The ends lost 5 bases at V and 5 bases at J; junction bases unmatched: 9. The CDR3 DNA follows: TGTGCCAGCAGTACCGCCCTGGGACAGGGGAGAAACACCATATATTTT. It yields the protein CASSTALGQGRNTIYF.

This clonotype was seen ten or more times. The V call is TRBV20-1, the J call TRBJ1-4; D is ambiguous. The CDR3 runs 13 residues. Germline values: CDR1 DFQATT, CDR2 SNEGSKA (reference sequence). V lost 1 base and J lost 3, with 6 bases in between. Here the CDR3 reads CSARVQSNEKLFF. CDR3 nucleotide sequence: TGCAGTGCTAGAGTGCAGTCTAATGAAAAACTGTTTTTT.

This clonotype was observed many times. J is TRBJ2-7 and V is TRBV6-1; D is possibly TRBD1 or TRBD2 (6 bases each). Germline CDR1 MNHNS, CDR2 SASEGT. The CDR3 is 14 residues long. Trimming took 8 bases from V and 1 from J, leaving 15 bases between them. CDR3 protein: CASEGGHLSYEQYF. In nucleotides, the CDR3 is TGTGCCAGCGAGGGGGGACACCTATCCTACGAGCAGTACTTC.

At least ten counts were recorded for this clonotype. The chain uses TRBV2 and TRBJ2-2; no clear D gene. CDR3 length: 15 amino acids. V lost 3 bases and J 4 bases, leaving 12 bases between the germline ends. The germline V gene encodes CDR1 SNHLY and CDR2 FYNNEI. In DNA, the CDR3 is TGTGCCAGCAGTGACTCCAGCCTGTCCACCGGGGAGCTGTTTTTT. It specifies CASSDSSLSTGELFF. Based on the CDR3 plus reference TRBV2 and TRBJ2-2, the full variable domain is EPEVTQTPSHQVTQMGQEVILRCVPISNHLYFYWYRQILGQKVEFLVSFYNNEISEKSEIFDDQFSVERPDGSNFTLKIRSTKLEDSAMYFCASSDSSLSTGELFFGEGSRLTVL.

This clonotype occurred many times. CDR3 in DNA: TGTGCCAGCAGCTTGTTGGCCGAGAACACTGAAGCTTTCTTT. The encoded protein is CASSLLAENTEAFF. The chain employs TRBV5-5 and TRBJ1-1; the D is unclear. The CDR3 runs 14 residues. V was shortened by 1 base and J by 1 base, with 8 bases between the two germline ends. Germline V gene lookup returns CDR1 SGHKS and CDR2 YYEKEE (reference sequence).

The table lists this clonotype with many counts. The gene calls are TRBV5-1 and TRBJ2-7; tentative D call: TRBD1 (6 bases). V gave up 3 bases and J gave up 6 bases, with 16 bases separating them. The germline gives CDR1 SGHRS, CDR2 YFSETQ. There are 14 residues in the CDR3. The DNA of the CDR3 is TGCGCCAGCAGCTGGGGCCAGGGGTCTGGCGAGCAGTACTTC. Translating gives CASSWGQGSGEQYF.

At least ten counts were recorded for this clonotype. The CDR3, as DNA: TGTGCCATCAGCGCCTTGGGGGAAAAACTGTTTTTT. Encoded protein: CAISALGEKLFF. The gene calls are TRBV10-3 and TRBJ1-4; D is uncertain. Germline V gives CDR1 ENHRY, CDR2 SYGVKD. The CDR3 has 12 amino acids. V shed 6 bases and J shed 8 bases, with 10 bases lying between them.

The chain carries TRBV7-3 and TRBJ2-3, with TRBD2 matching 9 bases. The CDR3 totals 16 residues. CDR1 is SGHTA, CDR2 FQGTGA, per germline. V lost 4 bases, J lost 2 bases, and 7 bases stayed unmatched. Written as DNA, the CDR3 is TGTGCCAGCAGCTCTACGACTAGCGGAAACACAGATACGCAGTATTTT. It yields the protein CASSSTTSGNTDTQYF.

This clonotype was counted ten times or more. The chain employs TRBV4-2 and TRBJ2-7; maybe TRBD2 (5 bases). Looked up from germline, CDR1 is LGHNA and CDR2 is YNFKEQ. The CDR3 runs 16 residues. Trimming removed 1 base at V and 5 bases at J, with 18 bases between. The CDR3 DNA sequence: TGTGCCAGCAGCCAAGGTAAGACGGAGCGGCCCGACGAGCAGTACTTC. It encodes CASSQGKTERPDEQYF.

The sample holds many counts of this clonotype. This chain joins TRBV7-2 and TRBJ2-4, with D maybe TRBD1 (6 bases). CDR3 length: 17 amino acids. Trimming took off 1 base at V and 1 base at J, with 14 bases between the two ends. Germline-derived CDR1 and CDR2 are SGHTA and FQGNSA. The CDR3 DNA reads TGTGCCAGCAGCTTAGAACCAGGGGTTTGGGCCAAAAACATTCAGTACTTC. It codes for CASSLEPGVWAKNIQYF.

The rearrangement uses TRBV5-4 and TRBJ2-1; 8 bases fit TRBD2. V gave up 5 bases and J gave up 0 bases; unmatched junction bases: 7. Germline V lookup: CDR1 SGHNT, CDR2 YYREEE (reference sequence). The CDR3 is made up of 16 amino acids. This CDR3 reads CASRAGGTSSYNEQFF. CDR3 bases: TGTGCCAGCAGGGCGGGGGGCACAAGCTCCTACAATGAGCAGTTCTTC. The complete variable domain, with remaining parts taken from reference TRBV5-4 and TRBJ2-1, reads ETGVTQSPTHLIKTRGQQVTLRCSSQSGHNTVSWYQQALGQGPQFIFQYYREEENGRGNFPPRFSGLQFPNYSSELNVNALELDDSALYLCASRAGGTSSYNEQFFGPGTRLTVL.

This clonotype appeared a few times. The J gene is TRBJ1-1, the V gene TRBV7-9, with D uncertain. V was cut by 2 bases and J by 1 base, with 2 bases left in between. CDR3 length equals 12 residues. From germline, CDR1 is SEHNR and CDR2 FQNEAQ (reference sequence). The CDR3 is CASSLTNTEAFF. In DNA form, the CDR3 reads TGTGCCAGCAGCTTAACGAACACTGAAGCTTTCTTT. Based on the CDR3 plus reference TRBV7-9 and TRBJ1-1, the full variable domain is DTGVSQNPRHKITKRGQNVTFRCDPISEHNRLYWYRQTLGQGPEFLTYFQNEAQLEKSRLLSDRFSAERPKGSFSTLEIQRTEQGDSAMYLCASSLTNTEAFFGQGTRLTVV.